The 14 T cell receptor beta chains listed next were all sequenced from one sample in a study of Ad26.COV2.S vaccination and SARS-CoV-2 variants (TCRdb year 2021). Libraries were prepared through the immunoSEQ multiplex PCR assay. Sourced from immuneACCESS, this table was stored by TCRdb with only in-frame sequences that have V and J called. A share of the clones is absent; for the studies checked, an unresolved V gene accounts for under half, and the remainder has no known explanation. This sample has roughly 500,000 clones in its table, and approximately 92% of those were observed once. Approximately 2.5% of the sample is held by the ten biggest clonotypes. The treatment or condition label here, explained by the study, means: around 19 received Ad26.COV2.S at low or high dose, single or two shots; 5 received placebo; per-sample allocation not given. For vaccine and placebo recipients, the sequenced repertoires came from samples collected on day 63 after the first injection.

The sample in question was peripheral blood, obtained in a trial of Ad26.COV2.S vaccine versus placebo. These receptors originate from a person aged 18 to 59 who received the Ad26.COV2.S COVID-19 vaccine or a placebo.

J is TRBJ2-5 and V is TRBV19; no firm D call. From germline, CDR1 is LNHDA and CDR2 SQIVND (reference sequence). The CDR3 loop spans 14 amino acids. V was clipped by 2 bases and J by 0 bases, with 7 bases between them. The CDR3: CASSIMANQETQYF. The CDR3 coding sequence is TGTGCCAGTAGTATAATGGCGAACCAAGAGACCCAGTACTTC.

The gene calls are TRBV5-8 and TRBJ2-1; D is uncertain. The CDR3 runs 9 residues. Trimming stripped 0 bases from V and 15 bases from J, with 4 bases between. CDR1 is SGHTS, CDR2 YDEGEE, per germline. The CDR3 loop reads CASSLGLFF. The CDR3 bases are TGTGCCAGCAGCTTGGGTCTGTTCTTC.

This sequence joins TRBV28 and TRBJ2-7, with TRBD1 as a possible D gene (5 bases). The CDR3 length is 13 residues. V lost 3 bases and J 2 bases, leaving 8 bases between the germline ends. CDR1 MDHEN and CDR2 SYDVKM come from the germline V gene. The CDR3 DNA follows: TGTGCCAGCAGTTTGGGGCCTACCTACGAGCAGTACTTC. This encodes CASSLGPTYEQYF.

This chain connects TRBV14 to TRBJ2-5; TRBD1 aligns across 11 bases. The length of the CDR3 is 15 residues. V shed 6 bases and J 2 bases; nucleotides not matched to a gene: 5. Germline lookup yields CDR1 SGHDN and CDR2 FVKESK. The CDR3 reads CASRRTGGTQETQYF. In DNA, the CDR3 is TGTGCCAGCAGGAGGACAGGGGGCACACAAGAGACCCAGTACTTC.

The genes are TRBV11-3 and TRBJ2-1; D is perhaps TRBD1 (5 bases). Germline CDR1 reads SGHNT; CDR2 reads YENEEA. CDR3 length: 15 residues. V dropped 5 bases and J dropped 7 bases, with 18 bases sitting between them. This chain's CDR3 is CASSQQQGQWNEQFF. The CDR3 coding sequence is TGTGCCAGCAGCCAGCAGCAGGGCCAATGGAATGAGCAGTTCTTC.

The chain combines TRBV7-8 with TRBJ1-5; no reliable D call. There are 14 residues in the CDR3. Per germline, CDR1 SGHVS and CDR2 FQNEAQ. The ends were cut back, 2 bases at V and 5 bases at J, with 10 bases in the middle. In DNA, the CDR3 is TGTGCCAGCAGCTTAACGGCCGGGGATCAGCCCCAGCATTTT. It encodes CASSLTAGDQPQHF.

The rearrangement joins TRBV3-1 (or the pseudogene TRBV3-2) to TRBJ2-5; tentatively, D is TRBD2 (5 bases). This CDR3 spans 14 amino acids. Trimming took off 4 bases at V and 3 bases at J, with 12 bases between the two ends. Germline CDR1 reads LGHDT; CDR2 reads YNNKEL (reference sequence). The CDR3 loop is CASSRVYGEETQYF. The CDR3 bases are TGTGCCAGCAGCCGAGTCTACGGGGAAGAGACCCAGTACTTC.

The J gene is TRBJ1-1, the V gene TRBV12-3 or TRBV12-4; no definite D call. The V and J ends lost 5 bases and 5 bases respectively, with 9 bases between them. This CDR3 spans 12 amino acids. The CDR3 bases are TGTGCCAGCAGTCCGCTGGCAACTGAAGCTTTCTTT. Translated, it gives CASSPLATEAFF.

The V gene is TRBV11-2, the J gene TRBJ2-2; 7 bases are shared with TRBD1. Looked up from germline, CDR1 is SGHAT and CDR2 is FQNNGV. The V and J ends lost 4 bases and 1 base, in that order; junction bases with no gene match: 3. The CDR3 loop spans 15 amino acids. CDR3 nucleotide sequence: TGTGCCAGCAGCTGGGGACAGAGGAACACCGGGGAGCTGTTTTTT. The encoded protein is CASSWGQRNTGELFF.

The rearrangement uses TRBV4-2 and TRBJ2-3, with 8 bases aligning to TRBD2. Germline trimming cut 4 bases from V and 1 base from J; bases unmatched to any gene: 16. This CDR3 region has 19 residues. Germline lookup yields CDR1 LGHNA and CDR2 YNFKEQ. In DNA, the CDR3 is TGTGCCAGCAGCCGGGGGGGGAGCGGGAGAAGTGAAGGCACAGATACGCAGTATTTT. Amino acids: CASSRGGSGRSEGTDTQYF.

V usage is TRBV27 and J usage is TRBJ1-6, with D possibly TRBD1 on 5 matching bases. The germline gives CDR1 MNHEY, CDR2 SMNVEV (reference sequence). There are 14 residues in the CDR3. V was trimmed by 3 bases and J by 7 bases, leaving 10 bases between them. The DNA of the CDR3 is TGTGCCAGCAGTTTTGGGGGTACGAATTCACCCCTCCACTTT. Its translation is CASSFGGTNSPLHF.

The CDR3 reads CASSSQTGSDTQYF. DNA of the CDR3: TGTGCCAGCAGCAGCCAAACAGGGTCCGATACGCAGTATTTT. The chain has TRBV28 and TRBJ2-3; D is perhaps TRBD1 (6 bases). Deletions cut 6 bases from V and 6 bases from J, with 16 bases between. There are 14 residues in the CDR3. Per germline, CDR1 MDHEN and CDR2 SYDVKM.

J is TRBJ2-1 and V is TRBV7-9; D remains unclear. V lost 4 bases and J lost 5, with 6 bases in between. This CDR3 has 12 amino acids. Germline V gene lookup returns CDR1 SEHNR and CDR2 FQNEAQ (reference sequence). This chain's CDR3 is CASSSQDNEQFF. CDR3 DNA sequence: TGTGCCAGCAGCTCTCAGGACAATGAGCAGTTCTTC.

This chain links TRBV11-3 with TRBJ2-2, with D possibly TRBD1 on 6 matching bases. Germline V lookup: CDR1 SGHNT, CDR2 YENEEA. The ends were cut back, 4 bases at V and 7 bases at J, with 13 bases in the middle. CDR3 length: 14 amino acids. CDR3: CASSYQGRVGELFF. The CDR3 coding sequence is TGTGCCAGCAGCTATCAGGGGCGGGTCGGGGAGCTGTTTTTT.